The next 24 T cell receptor beta chains were all read from a single sample in a study of cytomegalovirus exposure and HLA in healthy donors. The PCR used 60 Vbeta and 13 Jbeta primers. Data came from immunoSEQ multiplex PCR; TCRdb stores just in-frame clones and leaves some out. The sample includes 90,000 to 120,000 clones, 65% to 80% of them seen just once. Material: PBMCs. The receptors shown here come from a woman aged 40 to 50 in good health and CMV-seronegative.

CDR3 in amino acids: CASSISTGSGNQPQHF. Here the CDR3 DNA reads TGTGCCAGTAGTATATCAACCGGCAGCGGCAATCAGCCCCAGCATTTT. The V and J genes are TRBV19 and TRBJ1-5; unclear D gene. Trimming removed 2 bases from V and 2 bases from J, with 13 bases in between. In germline, CDR1 is LNHDA, CDR2 SQIVND (reference sequence). The CDR3 covers 16 residues.

The chain employs TRBV28 and TRBJ1-4; 7 bases match TRBD1. V dropped 6 bases and J dropped 4; count of bases not matched to a gene: 5. The CDR3 is made up of 14 amino acids. Germline loops: CDR1 MDHEN, CDR2 SYDVKM. Written as DNA, the CDR3 is TGTGCCAGCAGCATGACAGGGCTTAATGAAAAACTGTTTTTT. The encoded protein is CASSMTGLNEKLFF.

Details on this clone: Relative to the germline gene, one junction end is altered; a read error may explain this. The CDR3 sequence: CSSSLVGVRSDEQFF. The CDR3 DNA reads as TGTTCCAGCAGCTTGGTCGGGGTAAGATCGGATGAGCAGTTCTTC. The chain couples TRBV7-9 to TRBJ2-1; D perhaps matches TRBD2 (5 bases). Germline loops: CDR1 SEHNR, CDR2 FQNEAQ (reference sequence). The CDR3 is 15 residues long. The whole variable domain, filled in from reference TRBV7-9 and TRBJ2-1, reads DTGVSQNPRHKITKRGQNVTFRCDPISEHNRLYWYRQTLGQGPEFLTYFQNEAQLEKSRLLSDRFSAERPKGSFSTLEIQRTEQGDSAMYLCSSSLVGVRSDEQFFGPGTRLTVL.

CDR3 DNA sequence: TGTGCCACCAGGGAGACAGCGAACACCGGGGAGCTGTTTTTT. This translates into CATRETANTGELFF. The chain combines TRBV25-1 with TRBJ2-2; D tentatively fits TRBD1 or TRBD2 (5 bases each). This CDR3 comprises 14 residues. The germline V gene has CDR1 MGHDK and CDR2 SYGVNS. Trimming removed 10 bases at V and 0 bases at J, with 12 bases between.

Concerning this clone: The junction departs from germline at one end; a sequencing error may be responsible. The chain recombines TRBV7-9 with TRBJ1-3; 8 bases are a match to TRBD1. Germline V gene data show CDR1 as SEHNR and CDR2 as FQNEAQ (reference sequence). This CDR3 has 16 residues. CDR3 amino acids: CSSSAGDRGSGNTIYF. CDR3 in DNA: TGTTCCAGCAGCGCCGGAGACAGGGGCTCTGGAAACACCATATATTTT.

The chain carries TRBV7-2 and TRBJ2-7, with D perhaps matching TRBD1 (6 bases). Per the germline V gene, CDR1 is SGHTA and CDR2 is FQGNSA. V was clipped by 5 bases and J by 8 bases, with 10 bases between them. This CDR3 comprises 11 residues. CDR3 sequence (DNA): TGTGCCAGCAGCCCACAGGGTAAGCAGTACTTC. This sequence encodes CASSPQGKQYF.

The J gene is TRBJ2-7, the V gene TRBV28, with 13 bases matching TRBD2. V was clipped by 4 bases and J by 3 bases; unmatched bases: 3. The length of the CDR3 is 15 residues. CDR1 and CDR2 from the germline V gene are MDHEN and SYDVKM. DNA of the CDR3: TGTGCCAGCAGTTCCGGACTAGCGGGAGTCTACGAGCAGTACTTC. Translating it yields CASSSGLAGVYEQYF. The full variable domain, rest sourced from reference TRBV28 and TRBJ2-7, is DVKVTQSSRYLVKRTGEKVFLECVQDMDHENMFWYRQDPGLGLRLIYFSYDVKMKEKGDIPEGYSVSREKKERFSLILESASTNQTSMYLCASSSGLAGVYEQYFGPGTRLTVT.

The V call is TRBV5-5, the J call TRBJ2-3; D ambiguous. The CDR3 sequence is 13 residues long. The V gene's germline CDR1 is SGHKS and CDR2 YYEKEE (reference sequence). Trimming pared 0 bases from V and 4 bases from J, leaving 6 bases between. As DNA, the CDR3 is TGTGCCAGCAGCTTGGCCAATTCAGATACGCAGTATTTT. Protein product: CASSLANSDTQYF.

J is TRBJ1-5 and V is TRBV10-2; a possible D gene is TRBD1 (6 bases). V was trimmed by 5 bases and J by 3 bases, leaving 8 bases between them. The CDR3 covers 13 residues. Germline-derived CDR1 and CDR2 are WSHSY and SAAADI. CDR3 region: CASSTGFNQPQHF. The CDR3 DNA is TGCGCCAGCAGTACAGGGTTCAATCAGCCCCAGCATTTT.

This chain links TRBV5-5 with TRBJ2-2; TRBD1 might be the D (5 bases). V was pared by 0 bases and J by 7 bases, with 10 bases between. From germline, CDR1 is SGHKS and CDR2 YYEKEE (reference sequence). The CDR3 spans 14 residues. CDR3 protein: CASSLVLRGGELFF. As DNA, the CDR3 is TGTGCCAGCAGCTTGGTTCTAAGGGGCGGGGAGCTGTTTTTT.

CDR3 loop: CASSLEWTGQETQYF. The CDR3 region has the DNA TGCGCCAGCAGCCTAGAATGGACAGGGCAAGAGACCCAGTACTTC. The V and J genes are TRBV5-1 and TRBJ2-5, with 8 bases identical to TRBD1. This CDR3 is 15 amino acids long. V was pared by 4 bases and J by 2 bases, with 7 bases of the junction left unmatched. Germline CDR1 SGHRS, CDR2 YFSETQ.

The CDR3 is CASSLGDRGHEQYF. CDR3 nucleotide sequence: TGTGCCAGCAGCTTGGGAGACAGGGGCCACGAGCAGTACTTC. V gene TRBV11-3 combines with J gene TRBJ2-7; 8 bases are shared with TRBD1. The CDR3 covers 14 residues. The germline CDR1 and CDR2 sequences are SGHNT and YENEEA. The trim removed 3 bases at V and 5 bases at J, leaving 6 bases unmatched.

The chain couples TRBV28 to TRBJ1-4; no firm D call. CDR1 is MDHEN and CDR2 is SYDVKM in the germline V gene. Trimming removed 3 bases from V and 0 bases from J, with 11 bases in between. The CDR3 extends over 16 amino acids. CDR3 sequence: CASSLGGTATNEKLFF. DNA for the CDR3: TGTGCCAGCAGTTTGGGTGGCACAGCAACTAATGAAAAACTGTTTTTT.

The V and J genes are TRBV30 and TRBJ1-4; TRBD1 might be the D (6 bases). Between the trimmed V and J ends, which lost 0 bases and 7 bases, there was a span of 12 bases. Germline CDR1 is GTSNPN and CDR2 is SVGIG (reference sequence). CDR3 size: 14 residues. DNA of the CDR3: TGTGCCTGGAGTGTATTCGCAGGGGCTGAAAAACTGTTTTTT. Residues: CAWSVFAGAEKLFF.

This rearrangement joins TRBV11-2 to TRBJ2-1; 12 bases map to TRBD2. This CDR3 has 15 amino acids. Germline V lookup: CDR1 SGHAT, CDR2 FQNNGV. J gave up 10 bases and V 3 bases, and 7 bases lay outside the gene matches. The CDR3 DNA follows: TGTGCCAGCAGCTTCCGACTAGCGGGAGCCCGAGAGCAGTTCTTC. This sequence encodes CASSFRLAGAREQFF.

The chain has TRBV6-6 and TRBJ1-1; tentatively, D is TRBD1 (5 bases). V was clipped by 5 bases and J by 0 bases, with 13 bases between them. The CDR3 runs to 15 residues. Germline V gene lookup returns CDR1 MNHNY and CDR2 SVGAGI (reference sequence). CDR3 residues: CASSPRQIMNTEAFF. The CDR3 DNA reads TGTGCCAGCAGTCCACGACAGATCATGAACACTGAAGCTTTCTTT.

The rearrangement joins TRBV30 to TRBJ2-7, with D tentatively TRBD1 (5 bases). This CDR3 region has 16 residues. V gave up 2 bases and J gave up 3 bases, with 20 bases separating them. Germline V gene data show CDR1 as GTSNPN and CDR2 as SVGIG (reference sequence). CDR3 in amino acids: CAWSNPGKGSLYEQYF. The CDR3 nucleotides read TGTGCCTGGAGTAACCCAGGGAAGGGATCGCTCTACGAGCAGTACTTC.

The V gene is TRBV19, the J gene TRBJ1-2; 11 positions match TRBD1. Germline assignment: CDR1 LNHDA and CDR2 SQIVND (reference sequence). CDR3 length: 14 residues. Losses at the gene ends were 6 bases for V and 9 bases for J; bases not matched to a gene: 9. The CDR3 is CASSRLGQGASYTF. CDR3 nucleotides: TGTGCCAGTAGCAGACTCGGACAGGGGGCTAGCTACACCTTC.

This sequence joins TRBV6-5 and TRBJ2-1; unclear D gene. V lost 0 bases and J lost 12, with 15 bases in between. Germline CDR1 reads MNHEY; CDR2 reads SVGAGI. The CDR3 has 14 residues. CDR3 sequence: CASSYSETLFGQFF. The DNA for the CDR3 is TGTGCCAGCAGTTACTCGGAGACTCTCTTTGGGCAGTTCTTC.

This clone was picked up one time. The chain uses TRBV7-2 and TRBJ1-2; D might be TRBD1 (6 bases). The CDR3 loop spans 13 amino acids. V was cut by 4 bases and J by 7 bases, with 13 bases left in between. CDR1 is SGHTA, CDR2 FQGNSA, per germline. CDR3 loop: CASSSHRDGGYTF. In DNA, the CDR3 is TGTGCCAGCAGCTCCCACAGGGATGGTGGCTACACCTTC.

The J gene is TRBJ1-1, the V gene TRBV29-1; TRBD1 agrees at 7 bases. The germline V gene encodes CDR1 SQVTM and CDR2 ANQGSEA. The CDR3 totals 14 residues. V shed 6 bases and J 1 base; nucleotides not matched to a gene: 8. In DNA form, the CDR3 reads TGCAGCGTAGAATCCGGACAGGAGAACACTGAAGCTTTCTTT. Encoded protein: CSVESGQENTEAFF.

This clone has more than one count but fewer than ten. The V gene is TRBV15, the J gene TRBJ1-1, with D maybe TRBD1 (5 bases). V was shortened by 1 base and J by 4 bases, with 10 bases between the two germline ends. The CDR3 loop spans 14 amino acids. CDR1 is LNHNV and CDR2 is YYDKDF in the germline V gene (reference sequence). CDR3 DNA: TGTGCCACCAGCAGAGTCAGGGAGGGCACTGAAGCTTTCTTT. It translates to CATSRVREGTEAFF. The full variable domain, rest sourced from reference TRBV15 and TRBJ1-1, is DAMVIQNPRYQVTQFGKPVTLSCSQTLNHNVMYWYQQKSSQAPKLLFHYYDKDFNNEADTPDNFQSRRPNTSFCFLDIRSPGLGDTAMYLCATSRVREGTEAFFGQGTRLTVV.

The V gene is TRBV2, the J gene TRBJ1-1; D is perhaps TRBD1 (5 bases). Trimming took 6 bases from V and 3 from J, leaving 14 bases between them. This CDR3 has 14 residues. Germline V gene lookup returns CDR1 SNHLY and CDR2 FYNNEI. CDR3 loop: CASRWNSRDTEAFF. The CDR3 DNA reads as TGTGCCAGCAGGTGGAACTCCAGGGACACTGAAGCTTTCTTT.

The chain employs TRBV12-5 and TRBJ2-1, with D perhaps TRBD2 (10 bases). The CDR3 runs to 18 residues. Per the germline V gene, CDR1 is LGHNT and CDR2 is FRNRAP. V lost 2 bases, J lost 7 bases, and 24 bases lay in between. The CDR3, as DNA: TGTGCTAGTGGTTTGTTGACAGGGGGATCAGCGGGAGGGAATGAGCAGTTCTTC. Amino acids: CASGLLTGGSAGGNEQFF. Complete variable domain (other parts from reference TRBV12-5 and TRBJ2-1): DARVTQTPRHKVTEMGQEVTMRCQPILGHNTVFWYRQTMMQGLELLAYFRNRAPLDDSGMPKDRFSAEMPDATLATLKIQPSEPRDSAVYFCASGLLTGGSAGGNEQFFGPGTRLTVL.